The rows below give T cell receptor beta chains drawn from one sample of a study of CD8 T cells in Susac syndrome. Each CDR3 protein gets one entry after TCRdb re-called the immunoSEQ multiplex PCR reads with MiXCR. The sample lists approximately 150,000 distinct CDR3 sequences, roughly 94% occurring once. The sample was CD4+ T cells from PBMCs. The receptors stem from a human donor with multiple sclerosis. The CDR3 runs from the conserved cysteine through the conserved F or W. The D gene is left open where the match is weak. A row's size may be missing; if present it is once, few, many or a size class.

clone size	J gene	V gene	D gene	CDR3 DNA	CDR3 protein
.	TRBJ1-1	TRBV29-1	.	TGCAGCGTTGGTGGGGGGCCTTTTCTTGAAGCTTTCTTT	CSVGGGPFLEAFF
.	TRBJ2-5	TRBV7-2	.	TGTGCCAGCAGCCCCCCCAGCAGCAAAGAGACCCAGTACTTC	CASSPPSSKETQYF
.	TRBJ2-3	TRBV12-3/TRBV12-4	.	TGTGCCAGCAGTTCGGAGGCAGATACGCAGTATTTT	CASSSEADTQYF
.	TRBJ2-7	TRBV11-2	.	TGTGCCAGCAGCTTAATAATTTGGGGATCTGCGAATTACGAGCAGTACTTC	CASSLIIWGSANYEQYF
.	TRBJ1-5	TRBV3-1	TRBD1	TGTGCCAGCAGCCGCGGACAGGGGAATCAGCCCCAGCATTTT	CASSRGQGNQPQHF
.	TRBJ2-3	TRBV9	.	TGTGCCAGCAGCGTAGGCCCTGGCTCGTCGGATACGCAGTATTTT	CASSVGPGSSDTQYF
.	TRBJ2-1	TRBV3-1	TRBD2	TGTGCCAGCAGCCAATACGCGGGAGGGAACTACAATGAGCAGTTCTTC	CASSQYAGGNYNEQFF
.	TRBJ2-4	TRBV20-1	.	TGCAGTGCTTCGAACCCACGAGCCAAAAACATTCAGTACTTC	CSASNPRAKNIQYF
.	TRBJ1-5	TRBV2	.	TGTGCCAGCAGACGGGCCTCTAGCAATCAGCCCCAGCATTTT	CASRRASSNQPQHF
.	TRBJ1-2	TRBV6-2/TRBV6-3	.	TGTGCCAGCACTCCCGTCGCGGGCGGAGGCTACACCTTC	CASTPVAGGGYTF
.	TRBJ1-5	TRBV9	.	TGTGCCAGCAGCGTAGGGAATAATAGGGGTCAGCCCCAGCATTTT	CASSVGNNRGQPQHF
.	TRBJ1-1	TRBV14	TRBD1	TGTGCCAGCAGCCCCCGGACAGGGGGATCTGAAGCTTTCTTT	CASSPRTGGSEAFF
.	TRBJ2-5	TRBV27	.	TGTGCCAGCAGTCCTCTAGTATGGCAGCCCCAAGAGACCCAGTACTTC	CASSPLVWQPQETQYF
.	TRBJ2-2	TRBV5-5	.	TGTGCCAGCAGCTCAACGACAGGCACCGGGGAGCTGTTTTTT	CASSSTTGTGELFF
.	TRBJ1-3	TRBV7-2	.	TGTGCCAGCAGCTTAGCGGGCAGCTCTGGAAACACCATATATTTT	CASSLAGSSGNTIYF
.	TRBJ2-1	TRBV7-9	TRBD1	TGTGCCAGCAGGACGGCGGCAGGGGGCAATGAGCAGTTCTTC	CASRTAAGGNEQFF
once	TRBJ2-3	TRBV7-2	.	TGTGCCAGCAGCTTATGGGGGGGGCAGGGATCAGATACGCAGTATTTT	CASSLWGGQGSDTQYF
.	TRBJ1-1	TRBV27	TRBD1	TGTGCCAGCAGTTATACAGGGGGAGCTGAAGCTTTCTTT	CASSYTGGAEAFF
.	TRBJ1-4	TRBV15	.	TGTGCCACCAGCAGAGATCAAGGGTTACTTGAAAAACTGTTTTTT	CATSRDQGLLEKLFF
.	TRBJ1-6	TRBV3-1	.	TGTGCCAGCAGCCAAGTGAGCGGGAATTCACCCCTCCACTTT	CASSQVSGNSPLHF
.	TRBJ2-2	TRBV4-3	TRBD1	TGCGCCAGCAGCCGTACCACTCGACAGGGGTTCGCCGGGGAGCTGTTTTTT	CASSRTTRQGFAGELFF
.	TRBJ2-1	TRBV11-2	TRBD2	TGTGCCAGCAGCCATCGGAGGACTAGCGGTAATGAGCAGTTCTTC	CASSHRRTSGNEQFF
.	TRBJ2-2	TRBV30	TRBD2	TGTGCCTTAAACCGACTAGCGGGAACCGGGGAGCTGTTTTTT	CALNRLAGTGELFF
.	TRBJ2-1	TRBV3-1	.	TGTGCCAGCAGCCAAGGTTTCATCTTAACTGTCTACAATGAGCAGTTCTTC	CASSQGFILTVYNEQFF
.	TRBJ2-1	TRBV3-1	TRBD2	TGTGCCAGCAGACTAGCGGGAGCTGGGGGTTACAATGAGCAGTTCTTC	CASRLAGAGGYNEQFF
.	TRBJ1-1	TRBV5-1	.	TGCGCCAGCAGCGCAAGCTTGAGCACTGAAGCTTTCTTT	CASSASLSTEAFF
.	TRBJ1-1	TRBV7-9	TRBD1	TGTGCCAGCAGCTTAGGAGGGGGCAAGGCTTTCTTT	CASSLGGGKAFF
.	TRBJ2-1	TRBV6-5	TRBD1	TGTGCCAGCAGCCCCGGGACAGTTGGAGTCGATGAGCAGTTCTTC	CASSPGTVGVDEQFF
once	TRBJ2-7	TRBV18	.	TGTGCCAGCTCACCACCTGGAGGAAGCGAGCAGTACTTC	CASSPPGGSEQYF
.	TRBJ1-2	TRBV6-6	.	TGTGCCAGCTCTAGCGTGAACTATGGCTACACCTTC	CASSSVNYGYTF
.	TRBJ1-2	TRBV29-1	TRBD1	TGCAGCGTTGCTCCCGGGACAGGGGGAAGCGGCTACACCTTC	CSVAPGTGGSGYTF
.	TRBJ2-3	TRBV7-9	.	TGTGCCAGCAGCTTAGGCAGCGGAGTTACAGATACGCAGTATTTT	CASSLGSGVTDTQYF
.	TRBJ2-1	TRBV7-2	TRBD2	TGTGCCAGCAGCTCGCTAGCGGTGGCATACAATGAGCAGTTCTTC	CASSSLAVAYNEQFF
.	TRBJ2-4	TRBV15	.	TGTGCCACCAGCAGAGATCGCAACATTCAGTACTTC	CATSRDRNIQYF
.	TRBJ2-1	TRBV7-9	.	TGTGCCAGCAGCCACACACTCGGTGAGCAGTTCTTC	CASSHTLGEQFF
.	TRBJ2-7	TRBV30	.	TGTGCCTGGAGTGTGGGACATGCCCTCTACGAGCAGTACTTC	CAWSVGHALYEQYF
.	TRBJ2-2	TRBV4-2	.	TGTGCCAGCAGCCAAGAAGTACTAGCTTATTCCGGGGAGCTGTTTTTT	CASSQEVLAYSGELFF
.	TRBJ2-2	TRBV2	.	TGTGCCAGCAGTGAACTTCCGGGTACCGGGGAGCTGTTTTTT	CASSELPGTGELFF
.	TRBJ1-1	TRBV11-2	.	TGTGCCAGCAGCTCCCCCGACAGGATTCGCTTCGGCACTGAAGCTTTCTTT	CASSSPDRIRFGTEAFF
.	TRBJ2-1	TRBV7-6	.	TGTGCCAGCAGCTCCCAGCGCTACAATGAGCAGTTCTTC	CASSSQRYNEQFF
.	TRBJ2-1	TRBV18	.	TGTGCCAGCTCACCATCCCAGAGGCTGAATGAGCAGTTCTTC	CASSPSQRLNEQFF
.	TRBJ1-2	TRBV10-3	TRBD1	TGTGCCATCAGTGGGACAGGGGATTATGGCTACACCTTC	CAISGTGDYGYTF
once	TRBJ2-7	TRBV28	TRBD2	TGTGCCAGCAGTCCAGAAGGGACTAGCGGGAGGTGGGGCGGGTACTTC	CASSPEGTSGRWGGYF
.	TRBJ2-5	TRBV6-2/TRBV6-3	.	TGTGCCAGCACTCTGGGGCTGTCCCCGTACCAAGAGACCCAGTACTTC	CASTLGLSPYQETQYF
.	TRBJ2-3	TRBV3-1	TRBD1	TGTGCCAGCAGCCATGGGACAGCTCAGTATTTT	CASSHGTAQYF
.	TRBJ2-1	TRBV6-2/TRBV6-3	.	TGTGCCAGCAGTCCATGGGAGGCGGGGAAGGACAATGAGCAGTTCTTC	CASSPWEAGKDNEQFF
.	TRBJ2-3	TRBV4-1	TRBD2	TGCGCCAGCAGCCGTGGGACTAGCGGGAGTGATTACACAGATACGCAGTATTTT	CASSRGTSGSDYTDTQYF
.	TRBJ2-1	TRBV19	.	TGTGCCAGTATGAGACTAGAGGACAATGAGCAGTTCTTC	CASMRLEDNEQFF
.	TRBJ1-1	TRBV29-1	.	TGCAGCGTTGGCGGGACCGACGGGGGTTTCTTT	CSVGGTDGGFF